This TCR beta chain was found in a study of blood T cells in healthy people across ages. Study-wide findings and caveats: It was found that TCR beta diversity correlated strongly with the percentage of naive T cells.

V trimming: 2 bases; J trimming: 5 bases; junction bases outside the gene matches: 5. This CDR3 is 14 amino acids long. CDR1 is SGHRS, CDR2 YFSETQ, per germline. A second PCR of about 7 to 12 cycles used a sample-barcoded 5' primer and a J-beta primer mix. All samples yielded 3 million or more CDR3-containing paired-end reads. In TCRdb, the 5' RACE reads were re-called with MiXCR into one record per CDR3 protein. This sample has 800,000 or so distinct CDR3 sequences; less than 80% occur once, and the top ten carry around a quarter. A remark on this clonotype: The antigen is unknown.

Each of the donors had 9 to 10 milliliters of peripheral blood drawn into EDTA-treated Vacutainer tubes. The chain is built from TRBV5-1 and TRBJ2-5; 8 positions match TRBD1. The sequence was collected from a man aged 25 to 45 in good health. The sample consisted of blood. Here the CDR3 reads CASSLQGDRETQYF. CDR3 sequence (DNA): TGCGCCAGCAGCTTACAGGGGGATCGGGAGACCCAGTACTTC.